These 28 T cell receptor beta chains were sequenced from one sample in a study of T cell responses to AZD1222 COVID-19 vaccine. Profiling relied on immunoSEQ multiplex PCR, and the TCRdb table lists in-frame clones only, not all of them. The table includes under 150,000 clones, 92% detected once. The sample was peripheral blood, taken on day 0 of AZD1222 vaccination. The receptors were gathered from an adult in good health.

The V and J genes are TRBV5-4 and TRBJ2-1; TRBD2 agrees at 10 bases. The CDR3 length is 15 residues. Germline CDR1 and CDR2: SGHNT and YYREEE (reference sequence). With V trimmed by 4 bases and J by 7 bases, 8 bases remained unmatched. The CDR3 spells CASSPASGGTNEQFF. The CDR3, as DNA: TGTGCCAGCAGCCCAGCTAGCGGGGGAACAAATGAGCAGTTCTTC.

This chain's CDR3 is CASSFSSEAFF. In DNA form, the CDR3 reads TGTGCCAGCAGCTTTAGTTCTGAAGCTTTCTTT. The J gene is TRBJ1-1, the V gene TRBV25-1; D is ambiguous. Between the trimmed V and J ends, which lost 6 bases and 6 bases, there was a span of 8 bases. The CDR3 has 11 amino acids. Germline values: CDR1 MGHDK, CDR2 SYGVNS.

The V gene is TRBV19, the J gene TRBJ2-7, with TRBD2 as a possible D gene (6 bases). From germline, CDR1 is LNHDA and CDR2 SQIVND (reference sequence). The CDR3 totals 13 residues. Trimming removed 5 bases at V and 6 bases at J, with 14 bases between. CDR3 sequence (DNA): TGTGCCAGTAGTCTCCCCGGAGGGGCCGAGCAGTACTTC. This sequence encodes CASSLPGGAEQYF.

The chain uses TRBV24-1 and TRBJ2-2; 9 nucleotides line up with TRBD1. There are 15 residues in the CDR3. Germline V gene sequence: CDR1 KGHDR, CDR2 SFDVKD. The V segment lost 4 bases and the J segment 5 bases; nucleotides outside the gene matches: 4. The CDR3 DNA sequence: TGTGCCACCAGTGAGGGACAGGGTAATACCGGGGAGCTGTTTTTT. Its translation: CATSEGQGNTGELFF.

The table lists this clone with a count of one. CDR3 bases: TGTGCCACCAGCAGAGCAGAAGATGGCTACACCTTC. It is translated as CATSRAEDGYTF. The chain joins TRBV15 to TRBJ1-2; D not certain. V gave up 1 base and J gave up 6 bases, with 6 bases separating them. This CDR3 is built from 12 residues. The germline CDR1 and CDR2 sequences are LNHNV and YYDKDF (reference sequence).

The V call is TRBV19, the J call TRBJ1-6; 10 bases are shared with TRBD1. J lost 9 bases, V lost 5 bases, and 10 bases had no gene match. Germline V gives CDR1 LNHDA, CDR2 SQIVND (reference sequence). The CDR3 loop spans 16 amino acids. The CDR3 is CASSARDRGLGSPLHF. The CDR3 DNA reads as TGTGCCAGTAGTGCCCGGGACAGGGGTTTAGGTTCACCCCTCCACTTT. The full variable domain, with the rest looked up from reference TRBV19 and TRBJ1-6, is DGGITQSPKYLFRKEGQNVTLSCEQNLNHDAMYWYRQDPGQGLRLIYYSQIVNDFQKGDIAEGYSVSREKKESFPLTVTSAQKNPTAFYLCASSARDRGLGSPLHFGNGTRLTVT.

DNA for the CDR3: TGTGCCAGCAGCTCGACTCCAGATACGCAGTATTTT. It codes for CASSSTPDTQYF. This chain connects TRBV11-3 to TRBJ2-3; D gene ambiguous. The CDR3 is 12 amino acids. Germline V CDR1 and CDR2: SGHNT, YENEEA. Trimming removed 4 bases from V and 4 bases from J, with 6 bases in between.

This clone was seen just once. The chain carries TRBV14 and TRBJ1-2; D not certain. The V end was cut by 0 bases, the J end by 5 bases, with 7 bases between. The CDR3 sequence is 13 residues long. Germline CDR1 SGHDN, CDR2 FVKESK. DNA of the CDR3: TGTGCCAGCAGCCAAGATGTAGGATATGGCTACACCTTC. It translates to CASSQDVGYGYTF. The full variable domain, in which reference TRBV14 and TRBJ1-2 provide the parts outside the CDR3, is EAGVTQFPSHSVIEKGQTVTLRCDPISGHDNLYWYRRVMGKEIKFLLHFVKESKQDESGMPNNRFLAERTGGTYSTLKVQPAELEDSGVYFCASSQDVGYGYTFGSGTRLTVV.

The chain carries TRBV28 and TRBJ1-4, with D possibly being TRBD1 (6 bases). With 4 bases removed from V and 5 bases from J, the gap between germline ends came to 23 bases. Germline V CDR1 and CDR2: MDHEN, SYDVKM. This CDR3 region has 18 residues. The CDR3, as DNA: TGTGCCAGCAGTTCGGGGGCTCAGGAGCCCAAGGTGAATGAAAAACTGTTTTTT. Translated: CASSSGAQEPKVNEKLFF.

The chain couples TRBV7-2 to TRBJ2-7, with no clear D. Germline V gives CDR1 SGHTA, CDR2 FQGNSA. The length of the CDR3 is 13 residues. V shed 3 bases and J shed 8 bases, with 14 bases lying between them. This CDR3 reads CASSLADLGKQYF. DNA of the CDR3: TGTGCCAGCAGCTTGGCCGATCTTGGGAAGCAGTACTTC.

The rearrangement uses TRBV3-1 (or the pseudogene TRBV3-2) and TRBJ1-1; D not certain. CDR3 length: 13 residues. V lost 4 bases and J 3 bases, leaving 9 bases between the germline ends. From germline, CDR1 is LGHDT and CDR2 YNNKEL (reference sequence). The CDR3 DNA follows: TGTGCCAGCAGCCCCTACGTCCACACTGAAGCTTTCTTT. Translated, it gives CASSPYVHTEAFF.

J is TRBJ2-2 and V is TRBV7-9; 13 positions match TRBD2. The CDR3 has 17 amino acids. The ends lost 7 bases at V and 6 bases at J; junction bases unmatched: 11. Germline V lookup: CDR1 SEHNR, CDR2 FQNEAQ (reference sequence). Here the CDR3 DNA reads TGTGCCAGCAACCCAGGACTAGCGGGAGTCGTGGCCGGGGAGCTGTTTTTT. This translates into CASNPGLAGVVAGELFF.

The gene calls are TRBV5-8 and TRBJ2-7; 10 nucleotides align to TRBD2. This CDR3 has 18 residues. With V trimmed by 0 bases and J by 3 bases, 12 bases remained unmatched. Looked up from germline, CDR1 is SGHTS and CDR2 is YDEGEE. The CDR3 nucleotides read TGTGCCAGCAGCTTGGTTTCTGTGGCTAGCGGGAGAGGCTACGAGCAGTACTTC. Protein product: CASSLVSVASGRGYEQYF.

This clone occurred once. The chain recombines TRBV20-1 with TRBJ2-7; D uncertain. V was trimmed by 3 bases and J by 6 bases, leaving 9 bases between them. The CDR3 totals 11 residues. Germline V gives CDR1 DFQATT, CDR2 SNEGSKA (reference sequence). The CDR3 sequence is CSARSVLEQYF. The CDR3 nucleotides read TGCAGTGCTAGGTCCGTTCTCGAGCAGTACTTC.

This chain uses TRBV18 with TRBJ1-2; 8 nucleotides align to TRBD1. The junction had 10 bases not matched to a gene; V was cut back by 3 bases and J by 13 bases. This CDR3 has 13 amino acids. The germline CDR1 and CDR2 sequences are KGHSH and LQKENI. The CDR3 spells CASSPGTGPEGTF. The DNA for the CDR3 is TGTGCCAGCTCACCCGGGACAGGTCCAGAGGGCACCTTC.

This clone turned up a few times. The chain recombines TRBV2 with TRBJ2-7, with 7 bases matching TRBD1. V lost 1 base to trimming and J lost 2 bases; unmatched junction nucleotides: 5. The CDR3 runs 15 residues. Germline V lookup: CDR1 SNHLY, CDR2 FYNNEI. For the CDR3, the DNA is TGTGCCAGCAGTGAAGAGCCAGGGGGAACCTACGAGCAGTACTTC. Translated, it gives CASSEEPGGTYEQYF.

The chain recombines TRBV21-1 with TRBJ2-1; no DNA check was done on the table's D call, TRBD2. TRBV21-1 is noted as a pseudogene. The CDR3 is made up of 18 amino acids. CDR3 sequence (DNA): TGTGCCAGCAGCAAAGGGAAGGGACTCCCATCCTCCTACAATGAGCAGTTCTTC. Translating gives CASSKGKGLPSSYNEQFF.

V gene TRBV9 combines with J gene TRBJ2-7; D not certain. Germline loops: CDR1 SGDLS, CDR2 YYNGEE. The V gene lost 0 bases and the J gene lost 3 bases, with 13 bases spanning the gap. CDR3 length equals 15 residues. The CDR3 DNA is TGTGCCAGCAGCGTAGGGTTGAGTACGGACTACGAGCAGTACTTC. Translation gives CASSVGLSTDYEQYF.

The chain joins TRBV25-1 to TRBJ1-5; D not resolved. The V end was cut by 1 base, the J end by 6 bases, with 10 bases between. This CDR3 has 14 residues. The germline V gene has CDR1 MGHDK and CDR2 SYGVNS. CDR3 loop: CASSESGNSQPQHF. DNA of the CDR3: TGTGCCAGCAGTGAATCCGGGAACTCTCAGCCCCAGCATTTT.

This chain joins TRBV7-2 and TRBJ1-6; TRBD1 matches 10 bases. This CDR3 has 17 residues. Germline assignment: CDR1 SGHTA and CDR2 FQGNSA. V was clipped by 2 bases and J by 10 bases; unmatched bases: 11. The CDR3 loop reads CASSLPAGTGVRSPLHF. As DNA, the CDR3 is TGTGCCAGCAGCTTACCGGCCGGGACAGGGGTACGATCACCCCTCCACTTT.

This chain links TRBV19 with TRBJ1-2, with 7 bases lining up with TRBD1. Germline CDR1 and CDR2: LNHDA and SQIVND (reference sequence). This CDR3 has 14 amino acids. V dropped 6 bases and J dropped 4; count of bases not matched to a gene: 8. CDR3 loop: CASRTGYQSYGYTF. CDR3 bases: TGTGCCAGTAGGACAGGGTACCAGAGCTATGGCTACACCTTC.

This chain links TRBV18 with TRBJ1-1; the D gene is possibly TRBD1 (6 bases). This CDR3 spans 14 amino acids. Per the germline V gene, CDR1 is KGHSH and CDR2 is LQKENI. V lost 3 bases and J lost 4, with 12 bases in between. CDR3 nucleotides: TGTGCCAGCTCACCGTCGGGCAGGGGCACTGAAGCTTTCTTT. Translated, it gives CASSPSGRGTEAFF. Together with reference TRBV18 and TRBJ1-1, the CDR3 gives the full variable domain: NAGVMQNPRHLVRRRGQEARLRCSPMKGHSHVYWYRQLPEEGLKFMVYLQKENIIDESGMPKERFSAEFPKEGPSILRIQQVVRGDSAAYFCASSPSGRGTEAFFGQGTRLTVV.

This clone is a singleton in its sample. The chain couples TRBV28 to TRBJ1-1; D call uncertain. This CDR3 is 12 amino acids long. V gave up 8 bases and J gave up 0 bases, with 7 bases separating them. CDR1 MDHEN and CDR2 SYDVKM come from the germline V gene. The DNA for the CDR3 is TGTGCCAGCTCAGGCTTGAACACTGAAGCTTTCTTT. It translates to CASSGLNTEAFF.

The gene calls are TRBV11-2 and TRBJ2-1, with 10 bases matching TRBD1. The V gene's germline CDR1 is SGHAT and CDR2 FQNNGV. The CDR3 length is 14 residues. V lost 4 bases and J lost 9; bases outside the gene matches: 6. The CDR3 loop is CASSYDRGRGEQFF. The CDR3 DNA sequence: TGTGCCAGCAGCTACGACAGGGGGCGGGGTGAGCAGTTCTTC.

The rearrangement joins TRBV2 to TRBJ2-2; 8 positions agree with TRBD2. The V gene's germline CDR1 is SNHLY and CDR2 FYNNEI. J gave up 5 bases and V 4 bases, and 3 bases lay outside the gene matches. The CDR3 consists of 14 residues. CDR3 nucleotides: TGTGCCAGCAGTGTCCGGGAGGGTACCGGGGAGCTGTTTTTT. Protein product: CASSVREGTGELFF.

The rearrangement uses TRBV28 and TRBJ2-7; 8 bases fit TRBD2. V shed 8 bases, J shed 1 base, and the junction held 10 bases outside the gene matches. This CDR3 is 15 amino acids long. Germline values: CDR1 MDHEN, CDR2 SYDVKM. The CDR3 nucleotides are TGTGCCAGCGGGTTAACTAGCGGCCTATCCTACGAGCAGTACTTC. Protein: CASGLTSGLSYEQYF.

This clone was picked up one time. The chain's CDR3 is CASSESGEGAWPEAFF. DNA of the CDR3: TGTGCCAGCAGTGAATCTGGCGAGGGGGCATGGCCCGAAGCTTTCTTT. This rearrangement joins TRBV25-1 to TRBJ1-1, with 7 bases aligning to TRBD1. The CDR3 loop spans 16 amino acids. Germline V gene sequence: CDR1 MGHDK, CDR2 SYGVNS. V was pared by 1 base and J by 8 bases, with 13 bases of the junction left unmatched.

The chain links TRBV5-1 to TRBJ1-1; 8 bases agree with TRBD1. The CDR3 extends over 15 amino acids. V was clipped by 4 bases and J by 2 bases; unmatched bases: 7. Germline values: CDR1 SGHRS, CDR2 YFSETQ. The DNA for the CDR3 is TGCGCCAGCAGCGGCGGGACAGGATATAACACTGAAGCTTTCTTT. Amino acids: CASSGGTGYNTEAFF. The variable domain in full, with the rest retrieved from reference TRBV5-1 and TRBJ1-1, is KAGVTQTPRYLIKTRGQQVTLSCSPISGHRSVSWYQQTPGQGLQFLFEYFSETQRNKGNFPGRFSGRQFSNSRSEMNVSTLELGDSALYLCASSGGTGYNTEAFFGQGTRLTVV.